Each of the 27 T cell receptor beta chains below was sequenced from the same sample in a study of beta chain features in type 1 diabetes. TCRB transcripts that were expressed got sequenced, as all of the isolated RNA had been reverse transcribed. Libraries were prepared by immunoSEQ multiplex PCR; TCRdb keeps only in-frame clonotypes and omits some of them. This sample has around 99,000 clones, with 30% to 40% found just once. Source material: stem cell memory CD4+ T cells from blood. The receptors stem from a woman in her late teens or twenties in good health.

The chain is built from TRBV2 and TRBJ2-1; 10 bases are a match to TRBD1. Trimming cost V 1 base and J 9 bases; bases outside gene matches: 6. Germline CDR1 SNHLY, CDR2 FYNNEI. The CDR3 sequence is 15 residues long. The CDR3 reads CASSEGTGGWSEQFF. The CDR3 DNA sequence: TGTGCCAGCAGTGAAGGGACAGGGGGATGGAGTGAGCAGTTCTTC.

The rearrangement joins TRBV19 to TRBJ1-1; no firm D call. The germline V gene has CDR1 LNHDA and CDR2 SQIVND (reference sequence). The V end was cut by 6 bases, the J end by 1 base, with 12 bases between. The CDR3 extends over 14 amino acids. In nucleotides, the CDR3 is TGTGCCAGTAGCCGAGGAAGCCCGAACACTGAAGCTTTCTTT. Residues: CASSRGSPNTEAFF. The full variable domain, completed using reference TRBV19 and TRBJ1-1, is DGGITQSPKYLFRKEGQNVTLSCEQNLNHDAMYWYRQDPGQGLRLIYYSQIVNDFQKGDIAEGYSVSREKKESFPLTVTSAQKNPTAFYLCASSRGSPNTEAFFGQGTRLTVV.

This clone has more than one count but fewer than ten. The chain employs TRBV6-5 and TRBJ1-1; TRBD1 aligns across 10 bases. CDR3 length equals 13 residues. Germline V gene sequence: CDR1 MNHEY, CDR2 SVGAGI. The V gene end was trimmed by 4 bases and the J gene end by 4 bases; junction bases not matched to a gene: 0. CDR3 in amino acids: CASSWDRGTEAFF. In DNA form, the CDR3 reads TGTGCCAGCAGTTGGGACAGGGGCACTGAAGCTTTCTTT.

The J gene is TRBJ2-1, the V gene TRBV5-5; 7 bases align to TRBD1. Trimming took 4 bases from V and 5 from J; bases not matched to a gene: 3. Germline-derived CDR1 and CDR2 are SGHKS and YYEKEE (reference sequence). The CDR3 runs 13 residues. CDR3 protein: CASSRDRHNEQFF. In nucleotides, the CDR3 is TGTGCCAGCAGCCGGGACAGACACAATGAGCAGTTCTTC.

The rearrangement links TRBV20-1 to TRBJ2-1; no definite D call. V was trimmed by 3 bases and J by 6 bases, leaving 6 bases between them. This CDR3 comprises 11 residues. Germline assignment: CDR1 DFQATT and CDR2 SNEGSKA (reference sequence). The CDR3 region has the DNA TGCAGTGCTAGGGCCCCCAATGAGCAGTTCTTC. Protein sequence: CSARAPNEQFF.

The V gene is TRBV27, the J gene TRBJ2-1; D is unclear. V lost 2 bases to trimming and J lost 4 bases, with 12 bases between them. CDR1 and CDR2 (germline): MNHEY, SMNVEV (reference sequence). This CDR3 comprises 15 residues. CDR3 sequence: CASSLRVTEYNEQFF. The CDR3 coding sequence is TGTGCCAGCAGTTTACGGGTCACCGAATACAATGAGCAGTTCTTC.

Written as DNA, the CDR3 is TGTGCCAGCAGCCAGCGGCGGGGGGCTGGGGAGCAGTTCTTC. Amino acid sequence: CASSQRRGAGEQFF. The chain uses TRBV4-2 and TRBJ2-1, with 8 bases that match TRBD2. Germline-derived CDR1 and CDR2 are LGHNA and YNFKEQ. The length of the CDR3 is 14 residues. Germline trimming cut 3 bases from V and 10 bases from J; bases unmatched to any gene: 8.

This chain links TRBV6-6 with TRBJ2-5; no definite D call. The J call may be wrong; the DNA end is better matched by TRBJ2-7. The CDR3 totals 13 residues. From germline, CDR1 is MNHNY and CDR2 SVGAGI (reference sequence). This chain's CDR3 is CASSYRADYEQYF. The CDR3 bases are TGTGCCAGCAGTTACCGGGCTGACTACGAGCAGTACTTC.

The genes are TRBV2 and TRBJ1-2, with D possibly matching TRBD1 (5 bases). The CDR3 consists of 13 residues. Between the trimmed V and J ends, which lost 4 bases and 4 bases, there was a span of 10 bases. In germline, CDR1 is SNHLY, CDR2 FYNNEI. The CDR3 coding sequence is TGTGCCAGCAGTGCCAGGACATCCTATGGCTACACCTTC. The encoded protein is CASSARTSYGYTF.

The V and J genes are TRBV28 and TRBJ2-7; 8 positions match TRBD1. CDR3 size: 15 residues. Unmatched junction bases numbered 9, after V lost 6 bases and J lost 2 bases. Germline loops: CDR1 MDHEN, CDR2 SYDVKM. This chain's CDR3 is CASRPDRGRPYEQYF. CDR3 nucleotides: TGTGCCAGCAGGCCCGACAGGGGCCGACCCTACGAGCAGTACTTC.

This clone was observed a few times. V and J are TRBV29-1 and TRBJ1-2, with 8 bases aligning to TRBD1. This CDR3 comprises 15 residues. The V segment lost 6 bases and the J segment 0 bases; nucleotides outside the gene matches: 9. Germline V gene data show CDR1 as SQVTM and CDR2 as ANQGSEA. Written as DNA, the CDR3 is TGCAGCGTGGGGACAGGCCGTCTAGCTAACTATGGCTACACCTTC. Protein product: CSVGTGRLANYGYTF.

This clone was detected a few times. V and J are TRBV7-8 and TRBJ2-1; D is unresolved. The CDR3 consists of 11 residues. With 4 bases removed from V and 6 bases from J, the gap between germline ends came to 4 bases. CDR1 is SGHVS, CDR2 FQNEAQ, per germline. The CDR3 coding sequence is TGTGCCAGCAGCTCCCTCAATGAGCAGTTCTTC. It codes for CASSSLNEQFF.

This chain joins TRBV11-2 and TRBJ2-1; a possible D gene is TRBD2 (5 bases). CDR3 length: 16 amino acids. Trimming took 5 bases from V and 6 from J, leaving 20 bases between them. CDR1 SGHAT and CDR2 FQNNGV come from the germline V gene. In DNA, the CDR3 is TGTGCCAGCAGCACTAGACCCGGGTCTAGCAGCAATGAGCAGTTCTTC. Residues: CASSTRPGSSSNEQFF.

The CDR3 region is CAISVMDRGNGYTF. The CDR3 coding sequence is TGTGCCATCAGTGTCATGGACAGGGGAAACGGCTACACCTTC. The rearrangement links TRBV10-3 to TRBJ1-2; 9 bases agree with TRBD1. The germline gives CDR1 ENHRY, CDR2 SYGVKD. The CDR3 consists of 14 residues. The V segment lost 4 bases and the J segment 8 bases; nucleotides outside the gene matches: 8.

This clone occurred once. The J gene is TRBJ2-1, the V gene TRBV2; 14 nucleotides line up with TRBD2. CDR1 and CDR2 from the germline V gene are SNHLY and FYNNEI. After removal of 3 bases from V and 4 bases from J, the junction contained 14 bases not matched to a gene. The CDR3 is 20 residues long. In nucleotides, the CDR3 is TGTGCCAGCAGTGATTGGATGGGGACTAGCGGGAGCGTCGGTTACAATGAGCAGTTCTTC. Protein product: CASSDWMGTSGSVGYNEQFF.

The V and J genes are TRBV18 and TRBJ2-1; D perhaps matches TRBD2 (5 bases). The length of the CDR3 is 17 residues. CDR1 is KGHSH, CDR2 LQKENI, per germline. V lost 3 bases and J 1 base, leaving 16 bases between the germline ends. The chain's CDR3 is CASSPARVSGSYNEQFF. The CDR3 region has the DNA TGTGCCAGCTCACCCGCAAGGGTCAGCGGATCCTACAATGAGCAGTTCTTC.

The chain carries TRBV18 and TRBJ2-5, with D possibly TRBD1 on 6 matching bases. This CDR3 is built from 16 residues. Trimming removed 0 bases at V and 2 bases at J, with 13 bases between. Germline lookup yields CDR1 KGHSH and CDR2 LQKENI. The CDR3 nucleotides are TGTGCCAGCTCACCACCGAAGTTCGGACAGCAAGAGACCCAGTACTTC. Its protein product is CASSPPKFGQQETQYF.

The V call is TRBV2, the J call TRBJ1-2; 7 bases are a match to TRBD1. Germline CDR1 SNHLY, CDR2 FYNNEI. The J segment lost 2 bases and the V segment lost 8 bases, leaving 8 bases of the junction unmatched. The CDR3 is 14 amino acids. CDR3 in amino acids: CASLREQGNYGYTF. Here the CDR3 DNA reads TGTGCCAGCCTCAGGGAACAGGGGAACTATGGCTACACCTTC.

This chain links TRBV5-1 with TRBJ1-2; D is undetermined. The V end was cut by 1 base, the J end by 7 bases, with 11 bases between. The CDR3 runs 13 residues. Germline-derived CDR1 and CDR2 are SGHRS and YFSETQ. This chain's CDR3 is CASSLPGFGGYTF. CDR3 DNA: TGCGCCAGCAGCTTGCCGGGGTTCGGTGGCTACACCTTC.

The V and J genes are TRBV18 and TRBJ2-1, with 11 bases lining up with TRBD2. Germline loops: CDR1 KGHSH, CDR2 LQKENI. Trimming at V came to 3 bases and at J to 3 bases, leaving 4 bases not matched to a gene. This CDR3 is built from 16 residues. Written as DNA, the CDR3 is TGTGCCAGCTCACCTCTCGGGACTAGCGGCTACAATGAGCAGTTCTTC. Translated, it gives CASSPLGTSGYNEQFF. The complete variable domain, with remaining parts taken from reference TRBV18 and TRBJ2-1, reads NAGVMQNPRHLVRRRGQEARLRCSPMKGHSHVYWYRQLPEEGLKFMVYLQKENIIDESGMPKERFSAEFPKEGPSILRIQQVVRGDSAAYFCASSPLGTSGYNEQFFGPGTRLTVL.

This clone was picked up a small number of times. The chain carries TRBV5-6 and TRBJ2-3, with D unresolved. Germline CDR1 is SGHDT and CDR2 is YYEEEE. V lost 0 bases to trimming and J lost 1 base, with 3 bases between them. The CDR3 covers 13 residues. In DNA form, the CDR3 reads TGTGCCAGCAGCTTGGCGGGCACAGATACGCAGTATTTT. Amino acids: CASSLAGTDTQYF.

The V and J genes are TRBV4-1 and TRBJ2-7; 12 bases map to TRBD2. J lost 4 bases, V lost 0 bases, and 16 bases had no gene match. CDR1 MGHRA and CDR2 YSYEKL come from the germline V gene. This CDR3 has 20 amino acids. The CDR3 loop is CASSQESRASGRARRYEQYF. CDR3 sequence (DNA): TGCGCCAGCAGCCAAGAATCTAGGGCTAGCGGGAGGGCTCGTCGTTACGAGCAGTACTTC.

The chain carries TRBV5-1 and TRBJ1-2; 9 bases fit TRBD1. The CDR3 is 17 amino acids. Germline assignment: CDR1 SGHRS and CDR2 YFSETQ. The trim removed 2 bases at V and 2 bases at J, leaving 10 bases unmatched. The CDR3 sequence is CASSFRDRERKNYGYTF. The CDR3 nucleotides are TGCGCCAGCAGCTTCCGGGACAGGGAGAGGAAAAACTATGGCTACACCTTC.

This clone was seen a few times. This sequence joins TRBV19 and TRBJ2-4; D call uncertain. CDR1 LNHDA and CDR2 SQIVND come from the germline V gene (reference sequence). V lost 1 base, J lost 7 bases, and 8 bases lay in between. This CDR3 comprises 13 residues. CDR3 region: CASSIVLENIQYF. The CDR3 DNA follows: TGTGCCAGTAGTATAGTGCTGGAGAACATTCAGTACTTC.

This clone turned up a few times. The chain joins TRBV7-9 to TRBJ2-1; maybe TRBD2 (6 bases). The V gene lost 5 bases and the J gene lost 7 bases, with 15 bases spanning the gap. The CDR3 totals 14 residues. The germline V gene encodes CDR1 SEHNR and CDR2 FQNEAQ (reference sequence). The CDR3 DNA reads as TGTGCCAGCAGCATTGCGGGACGGAAGAATGAGCAGTTCTTC. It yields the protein CASSIAGRKNEQFF. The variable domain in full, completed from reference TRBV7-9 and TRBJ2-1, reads DTGVSQNPRHKITKRGQNVTFRCDPISEHNRLYWYRQTLGQGPEFLTYFQNEAQLEKSRLLSDRFSAERPKGSFSTLEIQRTEQGDSAMYLCASSIAGRKNEQFFGPGTRLTVL.

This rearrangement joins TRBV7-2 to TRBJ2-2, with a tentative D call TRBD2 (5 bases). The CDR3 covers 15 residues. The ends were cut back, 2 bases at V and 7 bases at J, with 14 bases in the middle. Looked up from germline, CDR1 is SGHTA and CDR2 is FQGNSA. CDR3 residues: CASSLRVSGSGELFF. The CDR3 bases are TGTGCCAGCAGCTTAAGGGTTTCGGGGAGCGGGGAGCTGTTTTTT.

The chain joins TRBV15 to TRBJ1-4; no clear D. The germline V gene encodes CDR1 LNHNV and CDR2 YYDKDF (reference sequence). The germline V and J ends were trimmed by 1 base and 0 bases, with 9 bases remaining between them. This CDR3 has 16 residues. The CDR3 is CATSRVSDATNEKLFF. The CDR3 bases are TGTGCCACCAGCAGAGTTTCAGATGCAACTAATGAAAAACTGTTTTTT.